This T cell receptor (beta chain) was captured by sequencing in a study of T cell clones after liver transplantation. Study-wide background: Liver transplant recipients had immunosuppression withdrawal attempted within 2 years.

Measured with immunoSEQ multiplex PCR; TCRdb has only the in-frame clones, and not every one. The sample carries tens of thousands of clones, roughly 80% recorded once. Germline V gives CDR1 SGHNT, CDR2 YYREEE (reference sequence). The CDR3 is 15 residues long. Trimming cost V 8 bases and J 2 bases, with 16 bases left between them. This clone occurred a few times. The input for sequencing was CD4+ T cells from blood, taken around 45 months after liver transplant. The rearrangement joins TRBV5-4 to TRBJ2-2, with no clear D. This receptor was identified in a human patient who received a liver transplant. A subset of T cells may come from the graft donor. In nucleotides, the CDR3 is TGTGCCAGTCTGCCGGCCGGGCCTAACACCGGGGAGCTGTTTTTT. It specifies CASLPAGPNTGELFF.